This T cell receptor beta chain is drawn from a study of blood T cell repertoires in COVID-19. Whole-study context: Samples taken during acute and convalescent COVID-19 were collected in the United States, Italy and Spain. Sources were T cells, B-cell-depleted T cells, or PBMCs; the material itself was cDNA or gDNA.

Authors' data handling: Estimates of nucleated cell counts were drawn from the amplification of reference gene primers. Some clones are missing from TCRdb's copy, which holds only in-frame ones; the method was immunoSEQ multiplex PCR. The D gene and trimming were derived from the DNA, and the V and J assignments and clone size from that table. The data hold some 250,000 clones, with about four fifths observed a single time. This TCR derives from a woman under 30 with acute or convalescent COVID-19. What was sequenced was peripheral blood.

CDR3 sequence (DNA): TGTGCCAGTACCGGGGGAGGCACTGAAGCTTTCTTT. Amino acid sequence: CASTGGGTEAFF. This chain joins TRBV27 and TRBJ1-1; D might be TRBD1 (5 bases). V was shortened by 9 bases and J by 4 bases, with 12 bases between the two germline ends. The germline CDR1 and CDR2 sequences are MNHEY and SMNVEV (reference sequence). The CDR3 length is 12 residues.